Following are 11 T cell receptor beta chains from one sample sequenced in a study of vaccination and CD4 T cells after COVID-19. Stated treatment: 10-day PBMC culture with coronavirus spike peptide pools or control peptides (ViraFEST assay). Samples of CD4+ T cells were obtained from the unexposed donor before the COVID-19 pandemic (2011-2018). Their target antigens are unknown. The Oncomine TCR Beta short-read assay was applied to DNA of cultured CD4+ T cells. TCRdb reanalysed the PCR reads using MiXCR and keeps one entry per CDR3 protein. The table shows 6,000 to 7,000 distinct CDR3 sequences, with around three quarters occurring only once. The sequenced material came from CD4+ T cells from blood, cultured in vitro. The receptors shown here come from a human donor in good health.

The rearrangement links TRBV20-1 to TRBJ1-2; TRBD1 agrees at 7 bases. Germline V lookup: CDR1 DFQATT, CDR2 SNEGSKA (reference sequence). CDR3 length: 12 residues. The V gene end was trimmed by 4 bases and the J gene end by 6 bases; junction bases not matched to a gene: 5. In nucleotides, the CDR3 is TGCAGTGCTATACAGGGGCTTGATGGCTACACCTTC. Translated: CSAIQGLDGYTF.

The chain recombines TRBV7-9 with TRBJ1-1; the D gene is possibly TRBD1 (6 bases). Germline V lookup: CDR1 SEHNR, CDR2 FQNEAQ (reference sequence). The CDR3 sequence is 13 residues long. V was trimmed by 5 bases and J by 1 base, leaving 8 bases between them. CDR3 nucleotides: TGTGCCAGCAGCCAGACAGGGAACACTGAAGCTTTCTTT. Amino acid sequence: CASSQTGNTEAFF.

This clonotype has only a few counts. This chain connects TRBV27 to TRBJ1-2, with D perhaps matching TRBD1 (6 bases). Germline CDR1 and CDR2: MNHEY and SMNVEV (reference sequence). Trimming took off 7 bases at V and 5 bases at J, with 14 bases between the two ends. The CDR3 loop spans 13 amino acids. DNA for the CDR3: TGTGCCAGCAAGTTGACAGGCGAGTATGGCTACACCTTC. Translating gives CASKLTGEYGYTF.

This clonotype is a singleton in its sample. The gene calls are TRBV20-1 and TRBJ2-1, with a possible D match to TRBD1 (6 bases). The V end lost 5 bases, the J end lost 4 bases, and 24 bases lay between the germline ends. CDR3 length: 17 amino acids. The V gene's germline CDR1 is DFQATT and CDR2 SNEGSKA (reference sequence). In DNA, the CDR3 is TGCAGTGCTCCACACCGATCACCGGGACATTTATACAATGAGCAGTTCTTC. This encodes CSAPHRSPGHLYNEQFF.

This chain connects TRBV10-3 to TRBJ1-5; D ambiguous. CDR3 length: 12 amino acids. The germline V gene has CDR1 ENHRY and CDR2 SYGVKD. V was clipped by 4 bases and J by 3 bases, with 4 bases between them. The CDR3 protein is CAISANNQPQHF. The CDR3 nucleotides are TGTGCCATCAGTGCAAACAATCAGCCCCAGCATTTT.

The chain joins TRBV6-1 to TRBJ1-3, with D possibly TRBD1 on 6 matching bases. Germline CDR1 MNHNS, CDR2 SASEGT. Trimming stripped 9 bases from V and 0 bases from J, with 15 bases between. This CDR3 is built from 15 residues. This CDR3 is CASGRGGISGNTIYF. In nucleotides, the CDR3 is TGTGCCAGTGGAAGAGGGGGTATCTCTGGAAACACCATATATTTT.

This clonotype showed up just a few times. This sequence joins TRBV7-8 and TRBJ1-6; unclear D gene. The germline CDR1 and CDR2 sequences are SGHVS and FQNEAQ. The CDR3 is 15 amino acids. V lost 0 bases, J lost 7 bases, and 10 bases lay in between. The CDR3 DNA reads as TGTGCCAGCAGCTTAGCGAGCGGGTCGAATTCACCCCTCCACTTT. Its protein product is CASSLASGSNSPLHF. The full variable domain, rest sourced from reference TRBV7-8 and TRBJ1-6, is GAGVSQSPRYKVAKRGQDVALRCDPISGHVSLFWYQQALGQGPEFLTYFQNEAQLDKSGLPSDRFFAERPEGSVSTLKIQRTQQEDSAVYLCASSLASGSNSPLHFGNGTRLTVT.

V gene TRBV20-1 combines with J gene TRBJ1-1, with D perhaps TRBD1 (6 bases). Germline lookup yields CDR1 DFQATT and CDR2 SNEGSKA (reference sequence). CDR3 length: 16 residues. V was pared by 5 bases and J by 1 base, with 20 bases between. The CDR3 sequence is CSARSEQGFRNTEAFF. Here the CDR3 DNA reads TGCAGTGCTCGTTCGGAGCAGGGGTTTAGGAACACTGAAGCTTTCTTT.

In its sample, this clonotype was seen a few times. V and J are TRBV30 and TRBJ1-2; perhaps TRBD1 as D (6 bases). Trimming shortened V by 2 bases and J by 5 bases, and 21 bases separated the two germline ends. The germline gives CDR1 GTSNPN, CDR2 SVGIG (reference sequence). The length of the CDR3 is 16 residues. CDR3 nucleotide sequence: TGTGCCTGGAGTCCTGGGATCCGCCAGGGGAGGTATGGCTACACCTTC. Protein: CAWSPGIRQGRYGYTF.

The CDR3 bases are TGTGCCAGCAGCTTGTTGGGGCAAGAGACCCAGTACTTC. Translation gives CASSLLGQETQYF. The chain recombines TRBV5-4 with TRBJ2-5; D call uncertain. The germline CDR1 and CDR2 sequences are SGHNT and YYREEE (reference sequence). The V end was cut by 1 base, the J end by 2 bases, with 6 bases between. This CDR3 comprises 13 residues. The variable domain in full, with the rest retrieved from reference TRBV5-4 and TRBJ2-5, is ETGVTQSPTHLIKTRGQQVTLRCSSQSGHNTVSWYQQALGQGPQFIFQYYREEENGRGNFPPRFSGLQFPNYSSELNVNALELDDSALYLCASSLLGQETQYFGPGTRLLVL.

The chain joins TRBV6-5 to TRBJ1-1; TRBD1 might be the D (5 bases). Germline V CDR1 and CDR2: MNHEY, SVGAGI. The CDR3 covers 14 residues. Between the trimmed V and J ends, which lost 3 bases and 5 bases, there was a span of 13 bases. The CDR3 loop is CASSYIGGGTEAFF. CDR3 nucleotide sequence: TGTGCCAGCAGTTATATCGGGGGGGGGACTGAAGCTTTCTTT.